The text below deals with one TCR beta chain. As originally analysed: Reference gene primers were amplified, and this amplification served to estimate nucleated cell counts. The method was immunoSEQ multiplex PCR; TCRdb's version includes in-frame clones alone and lacks a portion of them. V, J and clone size were drawn from that table, and D and trimming were deduced from the DNA. The table includes about 190,000 clones, 78% detected once. This record belongs to a study of blood T cell repertoires in COVID-19. About the research overall: Collection of acute and convalescent COVID-19 samples took place in the United States, Italy and Spain. PBMCs, B-cell-depleted T cells, or T cells provided the cDNA or gDNA that made up the material.

Per germline, CDR1 WNHNN and CDR2 SYGVQD (reference sequence). The CDR3 covers 13 residues. The V gene lost 5 bases and the J gene lost 2 bases, with 9 bases spanning the gap. The chain has TRBV10-1 and TRBJ1-1, with D maybe TRBD1 (6 bases). This TCR was sampled from a woman older than 75 with active or convalescent COVID-19. What was sequenced was peripheral blood. CDR3 in DNA: TGCGCCAGCAGTAGGACAGATAACACTGAAGCTTTCTTT. Protein: CASSRTDNTEAFF.